This T cell receptor beta chain was sequenced during a study of control samples from healthy donors and cancer patients. The protocol was immunoSEQ multiplex PCR, while the TCRdb copy is restricted to in-frame clones and leaves out a portion. The sample lists a few hundred thousand clones, about nine tenths seen once, with about 6.3% in the top ten. Germline V gene lookup returns CDR1 MNHEY and CDR2 SMNVEV (reference sequence). The junction had 5 bases not matched to a gene; V was cut back by 2 bases and J by 4 bases. The length of the CDR3 is 15 residues. The V and J genes are TRBV27 and TRBJ2-7; 10 bases agree with TRBD1. The sample comprised PBMCs. This TCR was sampled from a man aged 35 to 55 with head and neck cancer. This CDR3 is CASSLVRDRGYEQYF. The CDR3 DNA is TGTGCCAGCAGTTTAGTTCGGGACAGGGGATACGAGCAGTACTTC.